The source of this T cell receptor (beta chain) is a study of Graves' ophthalmopathy and Graves' hyperthyroidism. As for the study in general: Peripheral blood was gathered at the point of initial diagnosis, before any treatment started. Findings and limits, study-wide: With approximately 88% sensitivity and over 65% specificity, a 13-signature model separated ophthalmopathy from stable hyperthyroidism. Most thyroid-expanded clonotypes exceeding 0.001 frequency were also found in blood.

This clonotype was detected many times. Its antigen is not known. Aged 18 to 65, hyperthyroidism patients had new diagnoses of under 2 months' duration. The CDR3 runs to 15 residues. V shed 6 bases and J 1 base; nucleotides not matched to a gene: 9. Germline assignment: CDR1 SQVTM and CDR2 ANQGSEA. Scientists amplified the TCR beta CDR3 regions from RNA transcripts. First-round RT-PCR with HTBI primers preceded a second-round multiplex PCR. TCRdb re-analysed the multiplex PCR reads in MiXCR, keeping a single row per CDR3 protein. Among hundreds of thousands of distinct CDR3 sequences listed, about 20% were seen once.

The TCR sequence derives from a young woman with stable Graves' hyperthyroidism. Some clones in this sample may be carry-over from other donors' samples. This rearrangement joins TRBV29-1 to TRBJ1-1; TRBD1 agrees at 9 bases. The material sequenced was peripheral blood. The CDR3 here is CSVVDRGNQNTEAFF. The CDR3 coding sequence is TGCAGCGTGGTAGACAGGGGGAATCAGAACACTGAAGCTTTCTTT.